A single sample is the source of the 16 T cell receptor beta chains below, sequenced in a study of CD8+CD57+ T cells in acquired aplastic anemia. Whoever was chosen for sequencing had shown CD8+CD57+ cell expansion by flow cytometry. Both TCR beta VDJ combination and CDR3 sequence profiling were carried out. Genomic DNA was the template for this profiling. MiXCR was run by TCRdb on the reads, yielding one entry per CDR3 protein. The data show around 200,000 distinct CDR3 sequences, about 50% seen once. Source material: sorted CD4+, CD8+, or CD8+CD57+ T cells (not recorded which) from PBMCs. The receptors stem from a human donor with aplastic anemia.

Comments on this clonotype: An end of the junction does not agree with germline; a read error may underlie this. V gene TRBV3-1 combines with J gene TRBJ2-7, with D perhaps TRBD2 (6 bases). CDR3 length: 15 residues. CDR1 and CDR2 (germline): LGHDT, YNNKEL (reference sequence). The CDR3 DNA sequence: TGTGCCAGCAGCCACCAATCCCGCGGGGTGGGCGAGCGGTACTTC. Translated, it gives CASSHQSRGVGERYF.

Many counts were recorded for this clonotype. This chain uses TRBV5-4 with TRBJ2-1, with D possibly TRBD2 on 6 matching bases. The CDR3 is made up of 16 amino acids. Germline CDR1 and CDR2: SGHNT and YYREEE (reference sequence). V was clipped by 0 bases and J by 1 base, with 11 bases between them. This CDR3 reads CASSLAGGRSYNEQFF. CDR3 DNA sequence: TGTGCCAGCAGCTTGGCCGGGGGTAGGTCCTACAATGAGCAGTTCTTC.

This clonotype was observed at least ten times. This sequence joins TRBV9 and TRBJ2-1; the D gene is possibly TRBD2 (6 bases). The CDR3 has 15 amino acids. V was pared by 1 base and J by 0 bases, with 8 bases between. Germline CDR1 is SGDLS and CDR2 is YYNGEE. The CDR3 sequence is CASSVSGSSYNEQFF. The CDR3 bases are TGTGCCAGCAGCGTATCCGGGAGCTCCTACAATGAGCAGTTCTTC.

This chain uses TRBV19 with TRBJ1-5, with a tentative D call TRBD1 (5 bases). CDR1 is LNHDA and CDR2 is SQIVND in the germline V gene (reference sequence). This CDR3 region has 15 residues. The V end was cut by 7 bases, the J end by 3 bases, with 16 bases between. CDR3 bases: TGTGCCAGTATGAAGGGGACTAGTGACAATCAGCCCCAGCATTTT. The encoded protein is CASMKGTSDNQPQHF.

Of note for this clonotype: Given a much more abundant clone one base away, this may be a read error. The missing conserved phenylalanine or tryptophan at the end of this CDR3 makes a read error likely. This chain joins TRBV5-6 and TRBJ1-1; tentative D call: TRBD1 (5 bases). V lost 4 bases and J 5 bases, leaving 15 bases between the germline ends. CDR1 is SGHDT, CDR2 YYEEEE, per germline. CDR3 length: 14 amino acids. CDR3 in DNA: TGTGCCAGCAGCGTAACGAACAGGAGGACTGAAGCTTTCTCT. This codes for CASSVTNRRTEAFS.

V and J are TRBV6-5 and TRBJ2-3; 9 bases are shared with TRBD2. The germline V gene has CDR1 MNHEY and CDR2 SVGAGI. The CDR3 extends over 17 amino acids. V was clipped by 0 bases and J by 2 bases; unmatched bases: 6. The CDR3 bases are TGTGCCAGCAGTTACTCGGGGCTAGCGGGGTTCACAGATACGCAGTATTTT. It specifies CASSYSGLAGFTDTQYF.

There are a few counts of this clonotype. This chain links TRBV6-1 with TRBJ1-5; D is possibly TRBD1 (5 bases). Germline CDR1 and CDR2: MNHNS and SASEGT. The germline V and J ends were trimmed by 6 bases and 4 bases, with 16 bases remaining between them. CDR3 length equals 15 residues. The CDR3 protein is CASSASVRQNQPQHF. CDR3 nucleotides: TGTGCCAGCAGCGCTTCGGTCCGACAGAATCAGCCCCAGCATTTT.

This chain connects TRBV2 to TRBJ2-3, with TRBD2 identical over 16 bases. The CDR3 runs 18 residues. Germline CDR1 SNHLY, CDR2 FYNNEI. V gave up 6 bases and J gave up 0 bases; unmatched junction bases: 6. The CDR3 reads CASRRGLAGGLSTDTQYF. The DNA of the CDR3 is TGTGCCAGCAGACGGGGACTAGCGGGGGGGCTCAGCACAGATACGCAGTATTTT.

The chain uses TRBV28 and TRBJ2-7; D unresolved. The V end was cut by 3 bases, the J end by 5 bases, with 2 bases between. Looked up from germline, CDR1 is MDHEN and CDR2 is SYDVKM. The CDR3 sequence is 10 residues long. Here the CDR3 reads CASSLNEQYF. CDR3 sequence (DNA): TGTGCCAGCAGTTTGAACGAGCAGTACTTC.

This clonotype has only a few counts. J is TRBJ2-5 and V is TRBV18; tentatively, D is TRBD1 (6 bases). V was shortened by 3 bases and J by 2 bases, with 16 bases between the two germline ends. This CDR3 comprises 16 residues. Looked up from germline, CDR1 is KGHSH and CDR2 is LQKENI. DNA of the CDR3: TGTGCCAGCTCACCTGGGGGCACACGCAGTCAAGAGACCCAGTACTTC. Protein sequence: CASSPGGTRSQETQYF.

The CDR3: CASSGAGEGRPPLHF. The CDR3 DNA follows: TGTGCCAGCAGTGGCGCGGGAGAGGGGAGGCCACCCCTCCACTTT. The chain employs TRBV28 and TRBJ1-6; D perhaps matches TRBD1 (5 bases). The germline V gene has CDR1 MDHEN and CDR2 SYDVKM. The CDR3 runs to 15 residues. Trimming pared 5 bases from V and 11 bases from J, leaving 19 bases between.

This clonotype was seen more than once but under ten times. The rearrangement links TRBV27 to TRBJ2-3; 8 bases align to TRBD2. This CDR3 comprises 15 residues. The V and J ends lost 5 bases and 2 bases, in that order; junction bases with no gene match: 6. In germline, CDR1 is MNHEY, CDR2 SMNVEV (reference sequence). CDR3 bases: TGTGCCAGCAGTAGACTAGCGCGGTTCACAGATACGCAGTATTTT. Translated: CASSRLARFTDTQYF.

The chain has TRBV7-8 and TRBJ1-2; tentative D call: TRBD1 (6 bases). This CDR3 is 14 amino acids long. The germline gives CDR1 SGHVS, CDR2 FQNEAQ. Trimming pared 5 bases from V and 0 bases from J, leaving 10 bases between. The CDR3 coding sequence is TGTGCCAGCAGCCGAGGACAGACTAACTATGGCTACACCTTC. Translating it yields CASSRGQTNYGYTF.

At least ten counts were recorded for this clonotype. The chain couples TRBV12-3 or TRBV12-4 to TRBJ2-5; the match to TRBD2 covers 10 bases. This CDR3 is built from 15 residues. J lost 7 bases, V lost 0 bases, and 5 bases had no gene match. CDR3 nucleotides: TGTGCCAGCAGTTTAGCGCACGGACTAGCGGTGACCCAGTACTTC. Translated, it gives CASSLAHGLAVTQYF.

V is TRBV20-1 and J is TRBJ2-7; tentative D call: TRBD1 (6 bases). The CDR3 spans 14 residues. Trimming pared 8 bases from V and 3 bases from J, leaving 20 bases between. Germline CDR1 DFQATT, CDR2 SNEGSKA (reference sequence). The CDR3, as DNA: TGCAGTCCGAACAAAGGGGAACAGGGCTACGAGCAGTACTTC. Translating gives CSPNKGEQGYEQYF.

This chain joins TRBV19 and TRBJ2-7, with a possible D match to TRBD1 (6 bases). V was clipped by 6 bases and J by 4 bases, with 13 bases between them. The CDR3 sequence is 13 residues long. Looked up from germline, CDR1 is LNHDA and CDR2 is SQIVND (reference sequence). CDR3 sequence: CASSTGPRYEQYF. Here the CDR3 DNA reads TGTGCCAGTAGCACAGGGCCGAGATACGAGCAGTACTTC.